A selection of T cell receptor beta chains follows, all from one sample in a study of T cell responses to AZD1222 COVID-19 vaccine. Sequencing used immunoSEQ multiplex PCR; TCRdb keeps in-frame clones, though not all of them. The table has over 25,000 clones, around 78% seen once. The sequences come from peripheral blood, collected on day 0 of AZD1222 vaccination. All receptors come from an adult in good health. Each CDR3 is given with its conserved first and last residue.

TRBV29-1,CSLRTAFSYNEQFF
TRBV11-2,CASSFGGNQETQYF
TRBV5-4,CASSPEQGKAEAFF
TRBV7-2,CASSIGGAGNQPQHF
TRBV2,CASSGQGNTEAFF
TRBV27,CASSFYSNTEAFF
TRBV20-1,CSASRVDDASDTQYF
TRBV15,CATSRAVAASGGADLWKETQYF
TRBV7-8,CASSRPTEETQYF
TRBV4-2,CASSQDLGAGSDTQYF
TRBV27,CASKFGRGQKLFF
TRBV9,CASSVVPTALSGNTIYF
TRBV11-2,CATKLSRGNTEAFF
TRBV7-9,CASSLGADSNQPQHF
TRBV18,CASSQDRASGYTF
TRBV6-5,CASSIRRALNEKLFF
TRBV10-2,CASSESTRGGVPAFF
TRBV5-1,CASKNSRVVQAFF
TRBV18,CASSPAFGNTEAFF
TRBV9,CARSVGGGQGKSPLHF
TRBV30,CAWSPGSGNTIYF
TRBV5-6,CASSRRGGGGYGYTF
TRBV6-5,CASSRSGGTSYEQYF
TRBV27,CASSLSRDQPQHF
TRBV7-2,CASSLNLGDGYTF
TRBV3-1/TRBV3-2,CASSLRQAGGAYEQYF
TRBV29-1,CSVTDSTDTQYF
TRBV2,CARRTGRTDTQYF
TRBV13,CASSLAGDGYEQYF